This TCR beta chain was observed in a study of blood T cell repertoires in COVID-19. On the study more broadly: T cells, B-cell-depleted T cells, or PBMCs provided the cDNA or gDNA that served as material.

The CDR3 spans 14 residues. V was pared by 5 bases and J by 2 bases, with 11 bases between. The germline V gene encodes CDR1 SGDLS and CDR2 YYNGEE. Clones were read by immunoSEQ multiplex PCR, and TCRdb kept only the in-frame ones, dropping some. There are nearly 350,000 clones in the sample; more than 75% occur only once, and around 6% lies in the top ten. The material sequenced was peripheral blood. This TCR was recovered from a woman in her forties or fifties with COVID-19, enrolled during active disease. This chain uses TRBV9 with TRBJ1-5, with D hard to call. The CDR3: CASSWGEGNQPQHF. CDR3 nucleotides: TGTGCCAGCAGTTGGGGAGAGGGCAATCAGCCCCAGCATTTT.